This T cell receptor (beta chain) was observed in a study of blood T cell repertoires in COVID-19 (dated by TCRdb to 2020 to 2021). About the study as a whole: Samples from collaborators originated in the United States, Italy and Spain and spanned both the acute and convalescent phases of COVID-19. The prospective study material was composed of cDNA or gDNA derived from T cells, B-cell-depleted T cells, or PBMCs. Deeply sampled blood TCRbeta repertoires from subjects exposed to, actively infected with, or recovered from COVID-19 were included in the dataset. The repertoires were made available in a free public database intended to serve as a resource for research on the immune response to SARS-CoV-2. The samples were drawn from the first 160 participants of the ongoing ImmuneRACE study and from under 1,500 subjects provided by 6 global collaborators. The sample metadata nearly always contained a de-identified subject ID, COVID-19 status, age in years and sex. Where HLA class I and class II types were available, the types were taken from metadata supplied by the sample provider, not from assay-based typing.

On this clone: It has no known antigen specificity. Nothing much larger sits one base from this clone, and base qualities are not available.

The collaborating institutions used their own protocols to collect whole blood in K2EDTA tubes. For TCRbeta analysis, collaborator samples were shipped as frozen whole blood, as isolated PBMCs, or as DNA extracted from either sample type. The immunoSEQ Assay, a bias-controlled multiplex PCR, was used to amplify TCRbeta CDR3 regions from genomic DNA. Per the source publication's procedure: Nucleated cell counts per sample were estimated from amplification of reference gene primers within the assay. Sequence reads were collapsed and filtered to measure the absolute abundance of every unique TCRbeta CDR3 rearrangement. Productive Simpson clonality was computed per sample as the square root of Simpson's diversity index over productive rearrangements. Not all clones reach the TCRdb copy of this immuneACCESS table, which keeps in-frame sequences only. Checked studies attribute under half of the gap to unresolved V genes and leave the rest unexplained. The V and J calls and the clone size are those of that table, but D and trimming were determined from the DNA. Counted in this sample were 100,000 to 150,000 clones; approximately 90% of them appeared once. About 1.5% of the sample belongs to the ten largest clones.

What the authors observed across the whole study: The amount of clinical and demographic metadata varied by source and participant and was provided uncurated.

V loses 9 bases of germline sequence and J loses 5 bases, and the interval between the two ends is 17 bases. From the germline V gene (reference sequence), CDR1 is LGHDT and CDR2 is YNNKEL. The CDR3 contains 14 residues, cysteine and phenylalanine counted. Only the CDR3 region is kept as DNA, spanning 42 bases read in frame from base 1. Sequencing input: peripheral blood. The sequence joins TRBV3-1 (or the pseudogene TRBV3-2) to TRBJ2-1, and possibly TRBD2, on 6 matching bases. The clonotype was recovered from a human donor in a cohort sampled during active COVID-19. The CDR3 has the sequence CASTEGLQDNEQFF. The DNA is as follows: TGTGCCAGTACAGAGGGACTGCAGGACAATGAGCAGTTCTTC.